One and the same sample provided the 27 T cell receptor beta chains below, sequenced in a study of shared clonotypes between healthy human individuals (dated by TCRdb to 2019 to 2021). Libraries were made using the immunoSEQ multiplex PCR assay. The immuneACCESS repertoire file appears here via TCRdb, limited to in-frame rearrangements. These files lack a portion of the clones; in checked studies, under half of the deficit traces to unresolved V genes, and the cause of the others is not known. In all, the sample holds approximately 1.5 million clones, and under 99% of those were seen once. The ten most abundant clones make up approximately 0.45% of the sample. What was sequenced was naive CD4+ T cells sorted from blood. The sample's cell subset or site label is to be understood as: CD45RA+ positively selected. All receptors derive from a man aged 25 to 40 in good health.

CDR3 DNA: TGTGCCAGCAGTTTTCGGGGGAGTGCCGAGCAGTACTTC. Its protein product is CASSFRGSAEQYF. The V gene is TRBV28, the J gene TRBJ2-7; weak D call: TRBD2 (6 bases). The V and J ends lost 3 bases and 6 bases respectively, with 12 bases between them. The CDR3 runs 13 residues. Per the germline V gene, CDR1 is MDHEN and CDR2 is SYDVKM.

This clone was counted once. The V gene is TRBV15, the J gene TRBJ2-5; TRBD1 or TRBD2 may be the D gene (6 bases each). Germline V gene sequence: CDR1 LNHNV, CDR2 YYDKDF (reference sequence). Trimming removed 0 bases from V and 5 bases from J, with 19 bases in between. The CDR3 length is 17 residues. CDR3 protein: CATSRDPVKRGDETQYF. The CDR3 nucleotides are TGTGCCACCAGCAGAGACCCCGTTAAAAGGGGGGACGAGACCCAGTACTTC. The variable domain in full, completed from reference TRBV15 and TRBJ2-5, reads DAMVIQNPRYQVTQFGKPVTLSCSQTLNHNVMYWYQQKSSQAPKLLFHYYDKDFNNEADTPDNFQSRRPNTSFCFLDIRSPGLGDTAMYLCATSRDPVKRGDETQYFGPGTRLLVL.

The chain links TRBV19 to TRBJ1-2; D perhaps matches TRBD1 (6 bases). The V and J ends lost 3 bases and 8 bases respectively, with 16 bases between them. Germline V gene sequence: CDR1 LNHDA, CDR2 SQIVND (reference sequence). This CDR3 is 14 amino acids long. Written as DNA, the CDR3 is TGTGCCAGTAGTATTTCCAGGGGCATCCGAGGCTACACCTTC. Its protein is CASSISRGIRGYTF. Supplemented by reference TRBV19 and TRBJ1-2, the full variable domain reads DGGITQSPKYLFRKEGQNVTLSCEQNLNHDAMYWYRQDPGQGLRLIYYSQIVNDFQKGDIAEGYSVSREKKESFPLTVTSAQKNPTAFYLCASSISRGIRGYTFGSGTRLTVV.

CDR3 bases: TGTGCCAGCAGCATTTCGGACACTGAAGCTTTCTTT. Translation: CASSISDTEAFF. The chain couples TRBV5-6 to TRBJ1-1, with D hard to call. The CDR3 is made up of 12 amino acids. V lost 4 bases to trimming and J lost 3 bases, with 7 bases between them. Germline values: CDR1 SGHDT, CDR2 YYEEEE.

On this clone: This sample includes further DNA sequences coding for the same CDR3. CDR3 amino acids: CASSVDLLAGVVNEQFF. The CDR3 DNA reads TGTGCCAGCAGCGTAGACCTACTAGCGGGAGTAGTCAATGAGCAGTTCTTC. This rearrangement joins TRBV9 to TRBJ2-1, with TRBD2 matching 11 bases. Germline V CDR1 and CDR2: SGDLS, YYNGEE. CDR3 length: 17 residues. V trimming: 0 bases; J trimming: 6 bases; junction bases outside the gene matches: 8.

V usage is TRBV18 and J usage is TRBJ2-3, with D perhaps TRBD1 (7 bases). The CDR3 length is 17 residues. Germline V gene data show CDR1 as KGHSH and CDR2 as LQKENI. V was trimmed by 5 bases and J by 2 bases, leaving 20 bases between them. CDR3 sequence: CASSATQGRRDTDTQYF. The CDR3, as DNA: TGTGCCAGCTCAGCGACACAGGGGAGGAGGGACACAGATACGCAGTATTTT.

This chain uses TRBV5-1 with TRBJ2-3; D remains unclear. Germline V CDR1 and CDR2: SGHRS, YFSETQ. The CDR3 has 15 residues. Deletions cut 4 bases from V and 0 bases from J, with 12 bases between. The CDR3: CASSATSESTDTQYF. DNA for the CDR3: TGCGCCAGCAGCGCGACTTCAGAAAGCACAGATACGCAGTATTTT.

The chain joins TRBV18 to TRBJ2-7; no clear D gene. V was shortened by 3 bases and J by 2 bases, with 14 bases between the two germline ends. CDR1 and CDR2 from the germline V gene are KGHSH and LQKENI. This CDR3 is 15 amino acids long. The CDR3 sequence: CASSPTGLVTYEQYF. CDR3 nucleotides: TGTGCCAGCTCACCGACCGGGCTAGTTACCTACGAGCAGTACTTC.

On this clone itself: Other nucleotide sequences from this sample produce the same CDR3. The chain is built from TRBV11-3 and TRBJ1-1, with TRBD1 as a possible D gene (5 bases). Trimming took off 1 base at V and 1 base at J, with 7 bases between the two ends. Germline CDR1 is SGHNT and CDR2 is YENEEA. The CDR3 covers 14 residues. As DNA, the CDR3 is TGTGCCAGCAGCTTAGGGGGGACGAACACTGAAGCTTTCTTT. It translates to CASSLGGTNTEAFF. Full variable domain (rest looked up from reference TRBV11-3 and TRBJ1-1): EAGVVQSPRYKIIEKKQPVAFWCNPISGHNTLYWYLQNLGQGPELLIRYENEEAVDDSQLPKDRFSAERLKGVDSTLKIQPAELGDSAVYLCASSLGGTNTEAFFGQGTRLTVV.

This clone has just one count. V and J are TRBV27 and TRBJ1-5; tentatively, D is TRBD1 (6 bases). Germline V CDR1 and CDR2: MNHEY, SMNVEV (reference sequence). CDR3 length: 18 amino acids. Trimming pared 3 bases from V and 4 bases from J, leaving 22 bases between. CDR3: CASSFTQRGGAGNQPQHF. The CDR3 DNA reads TGTGCCAGCAGTTTCACTCAACGGGGGGGCGCGGGGAATCAGCCCCAGCATTTT.

The rearrangement uses TRBV7-9 and TRBJ2-3; maybe TRBD1 (6 bases). V dropped 2 bases and J dropped 5 bases, with 20 bases sitting between them. Germline-derived CDR1 and CDR2 are SEHNR and FQNEAQ (reference sequence). CDR3 size: 17 residues. The CDR3 region is CASSLWLGVEGEDTQYF. In nucleotides, the CDR3 is TGTGCCAGCAGCTTATGGTTGGGAGTTGAGGGGGAAGATACGCAGTATTTT.

The chain carries TRBV10-1 and TRBJ2-1; 7 nucleotides agree with TRBD2. CDR1 is WNHNN, CDR2 SYGVQD, per germline (reference sequence). The CDR3 contains 14 residues. With V trimmed by 3 bases and J by 4 bases, 3 bases remained unmatched. The CDR3 region has the DNA TGCGCCAGCAGTGACGTCGGGAGGTACAATGAGCAGTTCTTC. Translated, it gives CASSDVGRYNEQFF.

The genes are TRBV27 and TRBJ1-5; tentatively, D is TRBD1 (5 bases). Germline CDR1 reads MNHEY; CDR2 reads SMNVEV (reference sequence). This CDR3 has 17 residues. V shed 5 bases and J shed 0 bases, with 17 bases lying between them. The CDR3 loop is CASSPLGRQSSNQPQHF. The CDR3 region has the DNA TGTGCCAGCAGTCCCCTCGGGAGACAGTCTAGCAATCAGCCCCAGCATTTT.

The chain carries TRBV4-3 and TRBJ2-7, with no clear D. The CDR3 loop spans 13 amino acids. Germline CDR1 reads LGHNA; CDR2 reads YSLEER. Trimming left V 0 bases short and J 7 bases short, with 10 bases between. CDR3 coding DNA: TGCGCCAGCAGCCAAGATCGGGTTGGTGAGCAGTACTTC. This sequence encodes CASSQDRVGEQYF.

In DNA, the CDR3 is TGTGCCAGCAGCGTCTCCCTGGCGGGAGCGTACGAGCAGTACTTC. Amino acid sequence: CASSVSLAGAYEQYF. The chain has TRBV11-3 and TRBJ2-7, with 7 nucleotides matching TRBD2. V was clipped by 5 bases and J by 4 bases; unmatched bases: 11. The length of the CDR3 is 15 residues. The V gene's germline CDR1 is SGHNT and CDR2 YENEEA.

This clone occurred once. This chain uses TRBV5-1 with TRBJ1-2, with no clear D. There are 20 residues in the CDR3. Trimming left V 0 bases short and J 4 bases short, with 28 bases between. CDR1 is SGHRS and CDR2 is YFSETQ in the germline V gene. CDR3 amino acids: CASSLARTSGRLKPFYGYTF. CDR3 sequence (DNA): TGCGCCAGCAGCTTGGCCAGAACTAGCGGCAGGTTAAAGCCATTCTATGGCTACACCTTC.

This chain joins TRBV5-1 and TRBJ2-2; 9 bases are shared with TRBD2. Germline CDR1 SGHRS, CDR2 YFSETQ. V shed 4 bases and J 4 bases; nucleotides not matched to a gene: 8. This CDR3 spans 16 amino acids. CDR3 loop: CASSEDAGGFTGELFF. Written as DNA, the CDR3 is TGCGCCAGCAGCGAGGACGCGGGAGGGTTCACCGGGGAGCTGTTTTTT.

The rearrangement links TRBV10-2 to TRBJ2-2; a possible D gene is TRBD2 (6 bases). The CDR3 spans 16 residues. Looked up from germline, CDR1 is WSHSY and CDR2 is SAAADI. V was trimmed by 3 bases and J by 5 bases, leaving 16 bases between them. The CDR3: CASSEYGGTGTGELFF. The CDR3 DNA reads TGCGCCAGCAGTGAATATGGGGGGACGGGGACCGGGGAGCTGTTTTTT.

The J gene is TRBJ2-3, the V gene TRBV28; 7 positions match TRBD1. This CDR3 is 17 amino acids long. J gave up 8 bases and V 6 bases, and 20 bases lay outside the gene matches. Germline V gives CDR1 MDHEN, CDR2 SYDVKM. In DNA, the CDR3 is TGTGCCAGCAGGTTAGGGGGCAGGGTTGCCCAGCCATCTACGCAGTATTTT. The encoded protein is CASRLGGRVAQPSTQYF.

J is TRBJ2-7 and V is TRBV25-1, with TRBD2 matching 7 bases. Trimming at V came to 3 bases and at J to 5 bases, leaving 13 bases not matched to a gene. The germline V gene has CDR1 MGHDK and CDR2 SYGVNS. This CDR3 comprises 16 residues. The CDR3: CASSDPGAGILHEQYF. CDR3 nucleotide sequence: TGTGCCAGCAGTGACCCCGGAGCGGGGATTCTCCACGAGCAGTACTTC.

The chain recombines TRBV6-5 with TRBJ2-6; D uncertain. Germline loops: CDR1 MNHEY, CDR2 SVGAGI. The CDR3 is made up of 14 amino acids. The germline V and J ends were trimmed by 7 bases and 3 bases, with 10 bases remaining between them. CDR3 sequence (DNA): TGTGCCAGCACCCTCTATAGTGGGGCCAACGTCCTGACTTTC. Translating gives CASTLYSGANVLTF.

The chain links TRBV6-1 to TRBJ1-5; D might be TRBD1 (6 bases). CDR1 MNHNS and CDR2 SASEGT come from the germline V gene. CDR3 length: 15 amino acids. V lost 6 bases, J lost 4 bases, and 16 bases lay in between. This CDR3 reads CASRQGMGINQPQHF. The DNA of the CDR3 is TGTGCCAGCAGGCAGGGGATGGGTATAAATCAGCCCCAGCATTTT.

The V gene is TRBV10-1, the J gene TRBJ2-7; D is perhaps TRBD1 (6 bases). Looked up from germline, CDR1 is WNHNN and CDR2 is SYGVQD (reference sequence). V was clipped by 3 bases and J by 2 bases, with 8 bases between them. This CDR3 is 13 amino acids long. CDR3 protein: CASSDRGTYEQYF. The CDR3 DNA sequence: TGCGCCAGCAGTGACAGGGGCACCTACGAGCAGTACTTC.

V gene TRBV30 combines with J gene TRBJ1-2, with D possibly TRBD1 on 5 matching bases. Trimming pared 2 bases from V and 10 bases from J, leaving 11 bases between. CDR1 is GTSNPN and CDR2 is SVGIG in the germline V gene (reference sequence). This CDR3 is 11 amino acids long. CDR3 nucleotide sequence: TGTGCCTGGAGTTTCGGGGGACCCTACACCTTC. As protein: CAWSFGGPYTF.

The table lists this clone with a count of one. The J gene is TRBJ2-5, the V gene TRBV10-3, with 7 bases aligning to TRBD2. The CDR3 sequence is 16 residues long. V shed 4 bases and J 2 bases; nucleotides not matched to a gene: 10. Germline CDR1 and CDR2: ENHRY and SYGVKD. Here the CDR3 reads CAISVLGGGSQETQYF. DNA of the CDR3: TGTGCCATCAGTGTCCTAGGTGGCGGGAGTCAAGAGACCCAGTACTTC.

This chain uses TRBV28 with TRBJ2-7, with D hard to call. This CDR3 is built from 17 residues. Trimming shortened V by 6 bases and J by 4 bases, and 25 bases separated the two germline ends. Germline V gene sequence: CDR1 MDHEN, CDR2 SYDVKM. The CDR3 region is CASSPQKWGTLPYEQYF. The CDR3 bases are TGTGCCAGCAGCCCCCAGAAATGGGGTACTCTTCCTTACGAGCAGTACTTC.

J is TRBJ2-7 and V is TRBV28; 11 bases match TRBD1. CDR3 size: 15 residues. Trimming took 5 bases from V and 7 from J; bases not matched to a gene: 10. Germline CDR1 reads MDHEN; CDR2 reads SYDVKM. The CDR3 protein is CASSAMDRGPGEQYF. The CDR3 nucleotides read TGTGCCAGCAGTGCCATGGACAGGGGGCCGGGGGAGCAGTACTTC.